This TCR beta chain appears in the sequencing data of a study of T cells in Graves' hyperthyroidism and ophthalmopathy. Regarding the study as a whole: Progression to ophthalmopathy was predicted a median of approximately seven months early.

This clonotype was counted a single time. Its matching antigen is unknown. A read error is likely, as this CDR3 ends without the conserved phenylalanine or tryptophan. With 4 bases removed from V and 1 base from J, the gap between germline ends came to 5 bases. Germline values: CDR1 SGDLS, CDR2 YYNGEE. The CDR3 is 12 amino acids. Amplification yielded TCR beta CDR3 regions, with RNA transcripts as the source. First-round RT-PCR of the TCR CDR3 relied on the HTBI primer set. MiXCR, run by TCRdb on the multiplex PCR reads, gives a single entry per CDR3 protein. The data hold 400,000 to 500,000 distinct CDR3 sequences, with around 14% observed a single time.

V gene TRBV9 combines with J gene TRBJ1-1; unclear D gene. Sequencing used blood. The TCR sequence derives from a woman younger than 30 with Graves' hyperthyroidism. The CDR3 sequence: CASSPTNTEAFL. CDR3 DNA sequence: TGTGCCAGCAGCCCCACGAACACTGAAGCTTTCTTG.